The source of this TCR beta chain is a study of cytomegalovirus exposure and HLA in healthy donors. PCR amplification relied on 60 Vbeta primers (plus 13 Jbeta primers). Clones were sequenced by immunoSEQ multiplex PCR, and TCRdb holds only the in-frame ones, with some missing. This sample has 100,000 to 150,000 clones, with roughly 83% found just once. The CDR3 loop spans 14 amino acids. Per the germline V gene, CDR1 is GTSNPN and CDR2 is SVGIG (reference sequence). With respect to this clone: Its antigen is currently unknown. The junction does not match germline at one end; this may be a read error.

The study, taken as a whole, reports: Within a later analysis, the majority of CMV-associated TCR beta chains appeared HLA-restricted. Later, an analysis found that common viral pathogens appeared to be linked with several of the most significant clusters. Sequence variants that were highly shared formed a cluster that was likely a sequencing artifact.

This chain links TRBV30 with TRBJ2-7, with 13 bases that match TRBD2. The TCR was taken from a girl aged 2-15 years in good health and CMV-seronegative. Specimen: PBMCs. In DNA, the CDR3 is TGTGCCTGGAGTTCTCTGAGCAACGCGGGACTAGCGGGATTC. This sequence encodes CAWSSLSNAGLAGF.